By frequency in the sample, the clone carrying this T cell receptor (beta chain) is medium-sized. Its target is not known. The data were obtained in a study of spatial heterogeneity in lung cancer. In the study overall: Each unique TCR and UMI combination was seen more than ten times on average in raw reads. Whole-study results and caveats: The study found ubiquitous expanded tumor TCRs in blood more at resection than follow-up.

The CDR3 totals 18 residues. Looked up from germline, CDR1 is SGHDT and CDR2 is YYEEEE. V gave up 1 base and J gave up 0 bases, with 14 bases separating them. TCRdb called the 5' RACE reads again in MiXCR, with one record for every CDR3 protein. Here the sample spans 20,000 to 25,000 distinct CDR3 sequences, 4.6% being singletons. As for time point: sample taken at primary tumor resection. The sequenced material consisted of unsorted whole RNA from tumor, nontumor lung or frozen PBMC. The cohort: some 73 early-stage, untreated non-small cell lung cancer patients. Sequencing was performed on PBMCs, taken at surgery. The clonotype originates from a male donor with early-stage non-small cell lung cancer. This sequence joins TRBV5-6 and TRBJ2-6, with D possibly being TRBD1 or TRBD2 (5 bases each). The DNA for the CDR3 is TGTGCCAGCAGCTTGTTGGGACGGCACCTCTCTGGGGCCAACGTCCTGACTTTC. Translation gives CASSLLGRHLSGANVLTF.